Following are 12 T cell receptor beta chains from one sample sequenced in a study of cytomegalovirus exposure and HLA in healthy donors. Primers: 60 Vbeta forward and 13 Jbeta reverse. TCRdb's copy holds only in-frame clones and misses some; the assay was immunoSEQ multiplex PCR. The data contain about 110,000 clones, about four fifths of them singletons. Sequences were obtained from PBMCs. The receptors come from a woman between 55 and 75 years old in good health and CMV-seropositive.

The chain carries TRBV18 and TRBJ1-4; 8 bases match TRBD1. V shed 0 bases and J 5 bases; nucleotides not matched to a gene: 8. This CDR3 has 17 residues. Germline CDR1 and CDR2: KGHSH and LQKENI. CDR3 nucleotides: TGTGCCAGCTCACCACCGCAGGGGGCTCCCACAAATGAAAAACTGTTTTTT. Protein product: CASSPPQGAPTNEKLFF. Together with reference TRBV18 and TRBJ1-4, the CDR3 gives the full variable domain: NAGVMQNPRHLVRRRGQEARLRCSPMKGHSHVYWYRQLPEEGLKFMVYLQKENIIDESGMPKERFSAEFPKEGPSILRIQQVVRGDSAAYFCASSPPQGAPTNEKLFFGSGTQLSVL.

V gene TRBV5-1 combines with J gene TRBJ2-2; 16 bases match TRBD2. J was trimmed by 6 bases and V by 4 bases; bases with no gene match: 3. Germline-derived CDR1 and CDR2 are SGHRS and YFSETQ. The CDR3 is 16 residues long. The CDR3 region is CASSPGLAGGPGELFF. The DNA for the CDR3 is TGCGCCAGCAGCCCGGGACTAGCGGGAGGGCCCGGGGAGCTGTTTTTT.

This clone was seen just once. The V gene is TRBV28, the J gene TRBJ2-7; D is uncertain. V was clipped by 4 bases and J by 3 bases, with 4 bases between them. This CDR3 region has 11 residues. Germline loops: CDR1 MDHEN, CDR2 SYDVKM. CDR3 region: CASSSLYEQYF. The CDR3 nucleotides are TGTGCCAGCAGTTCCCTCTACGAGCAGTACTTC.

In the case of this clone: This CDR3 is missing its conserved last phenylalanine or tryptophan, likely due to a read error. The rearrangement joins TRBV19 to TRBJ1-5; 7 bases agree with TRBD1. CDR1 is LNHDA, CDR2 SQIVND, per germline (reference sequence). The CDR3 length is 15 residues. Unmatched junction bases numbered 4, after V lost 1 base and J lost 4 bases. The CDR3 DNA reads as TGTGCCAGTAGTATAGGTATCAGGGGGAATCAGCCCCAGCATCTT. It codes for CASSIGIRGNQPQHL.

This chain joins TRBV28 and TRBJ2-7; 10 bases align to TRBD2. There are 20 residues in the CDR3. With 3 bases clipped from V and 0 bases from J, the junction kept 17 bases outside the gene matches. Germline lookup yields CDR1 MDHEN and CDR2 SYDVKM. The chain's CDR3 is CASSFNRLAGAIVSSYEQYF. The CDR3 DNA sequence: TGTGCCAGCAGTTTCAATAGACTAGCGGGCGCCATTGTTAGCTCCTACGAGCAGTACTTC.

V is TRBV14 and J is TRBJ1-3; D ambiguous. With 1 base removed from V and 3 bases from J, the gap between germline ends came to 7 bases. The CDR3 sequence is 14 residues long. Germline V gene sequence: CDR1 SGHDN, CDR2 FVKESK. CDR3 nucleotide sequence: TGTGCCAGCAGCCAAGTTGCAGGTGGAAACACCATATATTTT. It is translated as CASSQVAGGNTIYF.

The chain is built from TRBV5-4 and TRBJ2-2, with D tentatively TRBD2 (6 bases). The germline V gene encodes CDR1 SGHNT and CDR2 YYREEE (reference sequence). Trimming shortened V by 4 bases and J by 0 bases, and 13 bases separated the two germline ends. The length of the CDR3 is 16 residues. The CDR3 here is CASSPLGGTNTGELFF. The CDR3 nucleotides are TGTGCCAGCAGCCCTCTGGGCGGGACGAACACCGGGGAGCTGTTTTTT.

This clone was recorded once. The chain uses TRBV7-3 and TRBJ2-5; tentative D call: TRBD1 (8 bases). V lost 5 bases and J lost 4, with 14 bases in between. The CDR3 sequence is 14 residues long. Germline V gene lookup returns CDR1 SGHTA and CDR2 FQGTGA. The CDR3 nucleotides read TGTGCCAGCAGCGATACAGGGGGGGGAGAGACCCAGTACTTC. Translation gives CASSDTGGGETQYF.

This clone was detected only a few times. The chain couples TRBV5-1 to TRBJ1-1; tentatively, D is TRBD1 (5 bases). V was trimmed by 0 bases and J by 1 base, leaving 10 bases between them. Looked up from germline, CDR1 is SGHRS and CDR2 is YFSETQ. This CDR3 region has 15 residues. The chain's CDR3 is CASSLEQVRNTEAFF. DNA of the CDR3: TGCGCCAGCAGCTTGGAACAGGTGAGGAACACTGAAGCTTTCTTT.

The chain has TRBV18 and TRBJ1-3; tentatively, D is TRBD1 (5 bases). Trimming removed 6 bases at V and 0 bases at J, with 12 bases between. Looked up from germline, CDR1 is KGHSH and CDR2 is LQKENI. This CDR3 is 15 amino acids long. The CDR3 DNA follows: TGTGCCAGCTCGCCGGGACTTGGCTCTGGAAACACCATATATTTT. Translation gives CASSPGLGSGNTIYF.

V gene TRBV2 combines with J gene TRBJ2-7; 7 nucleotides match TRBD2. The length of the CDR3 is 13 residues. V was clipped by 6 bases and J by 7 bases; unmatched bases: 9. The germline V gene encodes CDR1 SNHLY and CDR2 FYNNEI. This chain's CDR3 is CASRETSAIEQYF. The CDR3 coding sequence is TGTGCCAGCAGGGAAACTAGCGCGATAGAGCAGTACTTC.

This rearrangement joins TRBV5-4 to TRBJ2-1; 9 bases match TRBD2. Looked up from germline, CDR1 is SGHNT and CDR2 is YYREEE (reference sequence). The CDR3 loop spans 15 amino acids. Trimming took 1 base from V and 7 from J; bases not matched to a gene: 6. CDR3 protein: CASSLTSGLGNEQFF. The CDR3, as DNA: TGTGCCAGCAGCTTGACTAGCGGGTTAGGGAATGAGCAGTTCTTC.